These T cell receptor beta chains were read from a single sample in a study of T cell repertoires in cytomegalovirus infection. Antigens of these TCRs are unknown. MiXCR, run by TCRdb on the reads, gives a single entry per CDR3 protein. This sample has about 110,000 distinct CDR3 sequences; about a tenth occur once, and the top ten carry 25% to 40%. Sequenced: PBMCs, sequenced either directly or after in vitro stimulation (not recorded which). These receptors were taken from a human donor in good health (CMV status not recorded). Some clones in this sample may be carry-over from other donors' samples. The CDR3 runs from the conserved cysteine through the conserved F or W. D genes are given only for firm matches. Clone size is shown for a subset of rows, as once, few, many or a class of expanded clone.

J gene,V gene,D gene,clone size,CDR3 protein,CDR3 DNA
TRBJ2-1,TRBV13,NA,many,CASSSPWGDNEQFF,TGTGCCAGCAGCTCACCCTGGGGGGACAATGAGCAGTTCTTC
TRBJ2-1,TRBV6-5,NA,many,CASSYFRGAASVNEQFF,TGTGCCAGCAGTTACTTTAGGGGAGCCGCCAGTGTAAATGAGCAGTTCTTC
TRBJ1-2,TRBV7-9,NA,many,CASSFGQPAYGYTF,TGTGCCAGCAGCTTTGGACAGCCAGCCTATGGCTACACCTTC
TRBJ2-1,TRBV19,TRBD1,NA,CASSILGGGNNEQFF,TGTGCCAGTAGTATCCTAGGGGGCGGCAACAATGAGCAGTTCTTC
TRBJ2-3,TRBV19,NA,few,CASSIDVVTDTQYF,TGTGCCAGTAGTATAGACGTGGTGACAGATACGCAGTATTTT
TRBJ2-3,TRBV10-3,NA,NA,CAISGAPDTQYF,TGTGCCATCAGTGGTGCCCCAGATACGCAGTATTTT
TRBJ1-2,TRBV7-2,NA,many,CASSPRTRRGYTF,TGTGCCAGCAGCCCTCGTACCCGGCGGGGCTACACCTTC
TRBJ1-1,TRBV12-3/TRBV12-4,NA,few,CASSFLTGTEAFF,TGTGCCAGCAGTTTCCTCACGGGCACTGAAGCTTTCTTT
TRBJ1-2,TRBV5-6,NA,NA,CASSLAGRADGYTF,TGTGCCAGCAGCTTGGCGGGCAGGGCTGATGGCTACACCTTC
TRBJ2-2,TRBV7-2,TRBD1,few,CASSLSPTGRTGELFF,TGTGCCAGCAGCTTAAGTCCGACAGGGCGGACCGGGGAGCTGTTTTTT
TRBJ2-1,TRBV29-1,NA,few,CSVESVPGEQFF,TGCAGCGTTGAAAGCGTGCCGGGTGAGCAGTTCTTC
TRBJ2-7,TRBV7-2,TRBD2,NA,CASSLGPSGSGYEQYF,TGTGCCAGCAGCTTAGGTCCTAGCGGGAGTGGGTACGAGCAGTACTTC
TRBJ2-2,TRBV7-2,NA,many,CASSLRGPILNTGELFF,TGTGCCAGCAGCTTACGGGGTCCGATACTGAACACCGGGGAGCTGTTTTTT
TRBJ2-2,TRBV27,NA,many,CASSHYRETGELFF,TGTGCCAGCAGCCATTACAGGGAAACCGGGGAGCTGTTTTTT
TRBJ2-7,TRBV10-3,NA,NA,CAISGGTAKSTPYEQYF,TGTGCCATCAGCGGCGGGACAGCAAAGTCAACCCCCTACGAGCAGTACTTC
TRBJ1-4,TRBV6-5,NA,NA,CATMSRGLSNEKLFF,TGTGCCACAATGAGCAGGGGCCTGTCTAATGAAAAACTGTTTTTT
TRBJ2-1,TRBV12-3/TRBV12-4,NA,many,CASSTRGSGVYNEQFF,TGTGCCAGCAGCACCCGGGGTAGCGGAGTCTACAATGAGCAGTTCTTC
TRBJ1-4,TRBV4-1,NA,many,CASSQDLDRFNEKLFF,TGCGCCAGCAGCCAAGATTTAGACAGGTTTAATGAAAAACTGTTTTTT
TRBJ2-1,TRBV9,TRBD2,few,CASSATHRGGDKQFF,TGTGCCAGCAGCGCCACACACCGGGGGGGGGACAAACAGTTCTTC
TRBJ2-5,TRBV7-6,TRBD2,many,CASSDGTKGGETQYF,TGTGCCAGCAGCGACGGGACTAAGGGAGGGGAGACCCAGTACTTC
TRBJ1-5,TRBV6-2/TRBV6-3,NA,many,CASSPRPGQPQHF,TGTGCCAGCAGTCCCAGGCCAGGACAGCCCCAGCATTTT
TRBJ2-5,TRBV28,NA,many,CASSLTWSQETQYF,TGTGCCAGCAGTTTAACTTGGAGCCAAGAGACCCAGTACTTC
TRBJ1-1,TRBV11-3,NA,many,CASSLRENTEAFF,TGTGCCAGCAGCTTACGGGAGAACACTGAAGCTTTCTTT
TRBJ2-1,TRBV20-1,TRBD2,few,CSGQGLVGNEQFF,TGCAGTGGTCAGGGACTAGTCGGCAATGAGCAGTTCTTC
TRBJ1-1,TRBV11-3,NA,NA,CASSLRQGLAEAFF,TGTGCCAGCAGCTTAAGGCAGGGTTTAGCTGAAGCTTTCTTT
TRBJ1-1,TRBV7-9,NA,few,CASSFGSSEAFF,TGTGCCAGCAGCTTCGGGAGTTCTGAAGCTTTCTTT
TRBJ2-1,TRBV30,NA,NA,CAWRDNSYEQFF,TGTGCCTGGAGGGACAACTCTTATGAGCAGTTCTTC
TRBJ1-1,TRBV7-2,NA,many,CASSSLMNTEAFF,TGTGCCAGCAGCTCGCTTATGAACACTGAAGCTTTCTTT
TRBJ2-3,TRBV7-2,NA,NA,CASSSQIGTQYF,TGTGCCAGCAGCTCACAGATCGGTACGCAGTATTTT
TRBJ2-1,TRBV19,TRBD2,NA,CASSTIAGNEQFF,TGTGCCAGTAGCACTATAGCGGGCAATGAGCAGTTCTTC
TRBJ1-2,TRBV15,TRBD1,few,CATSRDRGSAGGYTF,TGTGCCACCAGCAGGGACAGGGGAAGCGCCGGGGGCTACACCTTC
TRBJ2-7,TRBV7-2,NA,many,CASSWGGGSSYEQYF,TGTGCCAGCAGCTGGGGGGGGGGCAGCTCCTACGAGCAGTACTTC
TRBJ2-2,TRBV5-1,NA,NA,CASSRDSNTGELFF,TGCGCCAGCAGCCGGGACTCGAACACCGGGGAGCTGTTTTTT
TRBJ2-5,TRBV12-3/TRBV12-4,TRBD1,few,CASSLGQGQETQYF,TGTGCCAGCAGTCTGGGACAGGGACAAGAGACCCAGTACTTC
TRBJ2-5,TRBV29-1,NA,NA,CSVEVEAGGTQYF,TGCAGCGTTGAAGTGGAAGCCGGCGGGACCCAGTACTTC
TRBJ2-3,TRBV7-6,NA,many,CASSSILGQPSTDTQYF,TGTGCCAGCAGCTCTATCCTTGGACAGCCTAGCACAGATACGCAGTATTTT
TRBJ1-2,TRBV7-2,NA,few,CASSLLAGALGYTF,TGTGCCAGCAGCTTACTTGCAGGGGCCCTAGGCTACACCTTC
TRBJ2-1,TRBV11-2,TRBD2,few,CASKVAGRDEQFF,TGTGCCAGCAAGGTAGCGGGGAGGGATGAGCAGTTCTTC
TRBJ2-3,TRBV19,TRBD2,NA,CASSKGTRGTDTQYF,TGTGCCAGTAGTAAGGGGACTAGGGGTACAGATACGCAGTATTTT
TRBJ2-3,TRBV6-8,NA,many,CASSWRGAGTQYF,TGTGCCAGCAGCTGGCGGGGCGCGGGGACGCAGTATTTT
TRBJ1-2,TRBV18,NA,few,CASSHSGRTYGYTF,TGTGCCAGCTCACATTCGGGACGGACCTATGGCTACACCTTC
TRBJ1-2,TRBV24-1,NA,many,CATRDNDGNYGYTF,TGTGCCACCAGAGACAACGACGGGAACTATGGCTACACCTTC
TRBJ2-2,TRBV20-1,NA,NA,CSARDRGRTARSGELFF,TGCAGTGCTAGAGATCGGGGAAGGACAGCTCGCTCCGGGGAGCTGTTTTTT
TRBJ1-1,TRBV11-2,NA,many,CASSSTGRRAFF,TGTGCCAGCAGCTCGACCGGGCGCAGGGCTTTCTTT
TRBJ2-5,TRBV7-7,TRBD2,many,CASSNGLAARQETQYF,TGTGCTAGCAGCAATGGACTAGCGGCCAGACAAGAGACCCAGTACTTC
TRBJ2-6,TRBV7-2,NA,many,CASSLVAGHLISGANVLTF,TGTGCCAGCAGCTTAGTCGCGGGACACCTGATCTCTGGGGCCAACGTCCTGACTTTC